This TCR beta chain is from a study of blood T cell repertoires in COVID-19. Per the original methods: Using reference gene primer amplification, nucleated cell counts were estimated. Profiled with immunoSEQ multiplex PCR; TCRdb holds only in-frame clones, not every one. V, J and clone size are those of that table, while D and trimming were read from the DNA. The repertoire holds about 480,000 clones, with roughly 88% as singletons. Germline values: CDR1 SGHAT, CDR2 FQNNGV. Trimming stripped 5 bases from V and 0 bases from J, with 10 bases between. The CDR3 is made up of 14 amino acids. The sequencing sample was made of PBMCs or T cells enriched from blood (not recorded which). This sequence was found in a middle-aged woman who had recovered from COVID-19. V gene TRBV11-2 combines with J gene TRBJ1-2; D is ambiguous. The CDR3 reads CASSQHRANYGYTF. The DNA of the CDR3 is TGTGCCAGCAGCCAGCACAGAGCTAACTATGGCTACACCTTC.